Below, 27 T cell receptor beta chains from the same sample are listed, as sequenced in a study of blood T cell repertoires in COVID-19. Sequencing was performed with immunoSEQ multiplex PCR; in TCRdb, only in-frame clones are kept and a portion is missing. Here the sample spans about 310,000 clones, around 90% being singletons. Sample: peripheral blood. All receptors derive from an older man with acute or convalescent COVID-19.

This chain connects TRBV6-1 to TRBJ1-6; 7 bases line up with TRBD1. This CDR3 contains 14 residues. Germline assignment: CDR1 MNHNS and CDR2 SASEGT. V dropped 7 bases and J dropped 10; count of bases not matched to a gene: 10. The CDR3 reads CASTPQGEFSPLHF. CDR3 nucleotides: TGTGCCAGCACGCCGCAGGGGGAATTCTCACCCCTCCACTTT.

The rearrangement uses TRBV28 and TRBJ1-6; D may be TRBD1 (5 bases). The germline V gene encodes CDR1 MDHEN and CDR2 SYDVKM. CDR3 size: 12 residues. The V end lost 7 bases, the J end lost 9 bases, and 10 bases lay between the germline ends. The CDR3 loop is CASNTGVSPLHF. The CDR3 coding sequence is TGTGCCAGCAACACAGGAGTTTCACCCCTCCACTTT.

The chain has TRBV4-3 and TRBJ1-4; D gene unclear. The CDR3 has 17 residues. Germline V gives CDR1 LGHNA, CDR2 YSLEER. Trimming left V 0 bases short and J 1 base short, with 12 bases between. As DNA, the CDR3 is TGCGCCAGCAGCCAAGATAGCTCTGGGTTAACTAATGAAAAACTGTTTTTT. Its protein product is CASSQDSSGLTNEKLFF.

This clone appeared a single time. V and J are TRBV7-9 and TRBJ2-1; 14 nucleotides line up with TRBD2. CDR1 is SEHNR and CDR2 is FQNEAQ in the germline V gene (reference sequence). The CDR3 sequence is 13 residues long. After removal of 8 bases from V and 13 bases from J, the junction contained 7 bases not matched to a gene. The CDR3 DNA reads as TGTGCCAGCCAGGGACTAGCGGGAGTTACCCAGTTCTTC. Translated: CASQGLAGVTQFF. Based on the CDR3 plus reference TRBV7-9 and TRBJ2-1, the full variable domain is DTGVSQNPRHKITKRGQNVTFRCDPISEHNRLYWYRQTLGQGPEFLTYFQNEAQLEKSRLLSDRFSAERPKGSFSTLEIQRTEQGDSAMYLCASQGLAGVTQFFGPGTRLTVL.

V usage is TRBV18 and J usage is TRBJ1-3; TRBD1 agrees at 11 bases. CDR1 and CDR2 from the germline V gene are KGHSH and LQKENI. Trimming at V came to 2 bases and at J to 4 bases, leaving 7 bases not matched to a gene. The CDR3 is made up of 17 amino acids. This CDR3 reads CASSPVGQGAFGNTIYF. CDR3 coding DNA: TGTGCCAGCTCACCAGTAGGACAGGGGGCTTTCGGAAACACCATATATTTT.

This clone was picked up one time. The CDR3 bases are TGTGCCAGCAGCTTAGCGTTCGCGGGGTTCGCAGATACGCAGTATTTT. Translated, it gives CASSLAFAGFADTQYF. The chain carries TRBV7-8 and TRBJ2-3, with D possibly matching TRBD2 (6 bases). CDR1 and CDR2 (germline): SGHVS, FQNEAQ. The ends were cut back, 0 bases at V and 4 bases at J, with 14 bases in the middle. The length of the CDR3 is 16 residues.

This clone has only one observation. This chain connects TRBV7-9 to TRBJ2-7; a weak D match, TRBD1 (6 bases). V was clipped by 0 bases and J by 2 bases, with 17 bases between them. There are 17 residues in the CDR3. CDR1 SEHNR and CDR2 FQNEAQ come from the germline V gene (reference sequence). CDR3 nucleotides: TGTGCCAGCAGCTTAGCGAGGGGCAGGACAGAAGCCTACGAGCAGTACTTC. This translates into CASSLARGRTEAYEQYF.

The chain couples TRBV12-3 or TRBV12-4 to TRBJ2-7; the D is unclear. This CDR3 is 13 amino acids long. V lost 8 bases and J lost 0, with 11 bases in between. The CDR3 here is CASSLRSSYEQYF. In DNA, the CDR3 is TGTGCCAGCTCATTACGGAGCTCCTACGAGCAGTACTTC.

The chain recombines TRBV21-1 with TRBJ2-7; the DNA was not used to check the table's D call, TRBD1. TRBV21-1 is given as a pseudogene. The CDR3 runs 16 residues. CDR3: CASSKSRSVRGYEQYF. CDR3 coding DNA: TGTGCCAGCAGCAAATCAAGATCGGTCAGGGGCTACGAGCAGTACTTC.

V gene TRBV19 combines with J gene TRBJ2-2; D call uncertain. The CDR3 has 14 residues. Looked up from germline, CDR1 is LNHDA and CDR2 is SQIVND (reference sequence). Deletions cut 1 base from V and 1 base from J, with 4 bases between. Here the CDR3 DNA reads TGTGCCAGTAGTATAGCCTGGAACACCGGGGAGCTGTTTTTT. Protein sequence: CASSIAWNTGELFF.

The DNA of the CDR3 is TGTGCCAGCAGCCAACAGGACAGGGGGAATGAGCAGTTCTTC. The encoded protein is CASSQQDRGNEQFF. V gene TRBV4-2 combines with J gene TRBJ2-1, with 10 bases aligning to TRBD1. The trim removed 2 bases at V and 7 bases at J, leaving 2 bases unmatched. Germline V gives CDR1 LGHNA, CDR2 YNFKEQ. CDR3 length equals 14 residues.

The chain is built from TRBV18 and TRBJ1-3, with 7 bases matching TRBD1. Germline assignment: CDR1 KGHSH and CDR2 LQKENI. CDR3 length: 16 residues. V shed 4 bases and J 0 bases; nucleotides not matched to a gene: 6. The CDR3 DNA reads TGTGCCAGCTCACAAGGACAGGCTAGCTCTGGAAACACCATATATTTT. Translated, it gives CASSQGQASSGNTIYF.

V is TRBV2 and J is TRBJ1-5, with 7 bases aligning to TRBD1. This CDR3 is built from 14 residues. In germline, CDR1 is SNHLY, CDR2 FYNNEI. Trimming removed 5 bases from V and 5 bases from J; junction bases left unmatched: 6. The CDR3 sequence: CASSLQGIHQPQHF. In nucleotides, the CDR3 is TGTGCCAGCAGTTTACAGGGGATTCATCAGCCCCAGCATTTT.

The rearrangement uses TRBV28 and TRBJ1-2, with D perhaps TRBD1 (5 bases). Germline V lookup: CDR1 MDHEN, CDR2 SYDVKM. This CDR3 spans 13 amino acids. With 5 bases removed from V and 9 bases from J, the gap between germline ends came to 16 bases. CDR3 amino acids: CASSPGLSRSYTF. CDR3 bases: TGTGCCAGCAGTCCGGGACTGAGTCGTAGCTACACCTTC.

V usage is TRBV15 and J usage is TRBJ1-4; D is perhaps TRBD1 (6 bases). V lost 7 bases and J 5 bases, leaving 26 bases between the germline ends. Germline-derived CDR1 and CDR2 are LNHNV and YYDKDF (reference sequence). This CDR3 comprises 18 residues. The CDR3 sequence is CATIRGGGTGRKNEKLFF. In DNA, the CDR3 is TGTGCCACCATCCGAGGGGGTGGAACAGGCAGAAAAAATGAAAAACTGTTTTTT.

J is TRBJ1-1 and V is TRBV6-6, with unresolved D. This CDR3 region has 13 residues. Trimming took 2 bases from V and 8 from J, leaving 12 bases between them. Per the germline V gene, CDR1 is MNHNY and CDR2 is SVGAGI (reference sequence). This CDR3 is CASSYAGSYEAFF. CDR3 DNA sequence: TGTGCCAGCAGTTACGCGGGGAGCTACGAAGCTTTCTTT.

V is TRBV24-1 and J is TRBJ2-7, with a possible D match to TRBD1 (6 bases). The germline V gene encodes CDR1 KGHDR and CDR2 SFDVKD. The CDR3 is 15 amino acids. V gave up 2 bases and J gave up 2 bases, with 12 bases separating them. The CDR3 nucleotides are TGTGCCACCAGTGATTCCGGGACAAGAGCCTACGAGCAGTACTTC. As protein: CATSDSGTRAYEQYF.

This chain uses TRBV10-2 with TRBJ2-1; a possible D gene is TRBD2 (6 bases). V was clipped by 2 bases and J by 10 bases, with 9 bases between them. Germline lookup yields CDR1 WSHSY and CDR2 SAAADI. The CDR3 runs 12 residues. The CDR3 protein is CASSEVGREQFF. CDR3 DNA sequence: TGCGCCAGCAGTGAGGTAGGGAGGGAGCAGTTCTTC.

The chain joins TRBV7-2 to TRBJ2-2; 7 nucleotides line up with TRBD1. CDR1 and CDR2 (germline): SGHTA, FQGNSA. The trim removed 4 bases at V and 1 base at J, leaving 6 bases unmatched. The CDR3 has 16 amino acids. The CDR3 bases are TGTGCCAGCAGCTCGACGACAGGGTGGAACACCGGGGAGCTGTTTTTT. Translating it yields CASSSTTGWNTGELFF.

J is TRBJ2-7 and V is TRBV28; TRBD2 might be the D (5 bases). V lost 7 bases, J lost 1 base, and 11 bases lay in between. The CDR3 spans 13 residues. Per the germline V gene, CDR1 is MDHEN and CDR2 is SYDVKM. The CDR3 here is CASIAGSSYEQYF. CDR3 bases: TGTGCCAGCATTGCTGGGAGTTCCTACGAGCAGTACTTC.

V gene TRBV5-4 combines with J gene TRBJ1-1; a possible D gene is TRBD1 (6 bases). Germline-derived CDR1 and CDR2 are SGHNT and YYREEE (reference sequence). V shed 2 bases and J shed 4 bases, with 18 bases lying between them. The CDR3 runs 16 residues. This chain's CDR3 is CASSFEYTGLGTEAFF. CDR3 DNA sequence: TGTGCCAGCAGCTTCGAGTATACAGGGCTTGGCACTGAAGCTTTCTTT.

The chain joins TRBV5-6 to TRBJ2-1; 8 bases align to TRBD1. The CDR3 sequence is 16 residues long. After removal of 5 bases from V and 0 bases from J, the junction contained 7 bases not matched to a gene. The germline V gene has CDR1 SGHDT and CDR2 YYEEEE. The CDR3 is CASSSGGPSSYNEQFF. CDR3 DNA: TGTGCCAGCAGTTCAGGGGGCCCCAGCTCCTACAATGAGCAGTTCTTC.

The chain has TRBV10-2 and TRBJ2-7; the match to TRBD2 covers 11 bases. This CDR3 has 15 residues. After removal of 6 bases from V and 4 bases from J, the junction contained 8 bases not matched to a gene. In germline, CDR1 is WSHSY, CDR2 SAAADI. CDR3 in DNA: TGCGCCAGCAGGGAGCTAGCGGGAGGACCTTACGAGCAGTACTTC. Its translation: CASRELAGGPYEQYF.

The J gene is TRBJ2-7, the V gene TRBV7-6; maybe TRBD1 (5 bases). This CDR3 is built from 13 residues. V lost 5 bases to trimming and J lost 1 base, with 9 bases between them. Germline CDR1 SGHVS, CDR2 FNYEAQ. In nucleotides, the CDR3 is TGTGCCAGCAGCCTAAGGGGATCCTACGAGCAGTACTTC. The encoded protein is CASSLRGSYEQYF.

The chain joins TRBV19 to TRBJ2-1; TRBD2 agrees at 9 bases. The CDR3 is made up of 14 amino acids. After removal of 5 bases from V and 4 bases from J, the junction contained 3 bases not matched to a gene. The germline gives CDR1 LNHDA, CDR2 SQIVND (reference sequence). CDR3 bases: TGTGCCAGTAGTGATCTAGCGGGGTACAATGAGCAGTTCTTC. Translated, it gives CASSDLAGYNEQFF.

The sample holds a few counts of this clone. This rearrangement joins TRBV18 to TRBJ2-3; a weak D match, TRBD1 (6 bases). There are 14 residues in the CDR3. Between the trimmed V and J ends, which lost 6 bases and 2 bases, there was a span of 12 bases. The V gene's germline CDR1 is KGHSH and CDR2 LQKENI. The CDR3 region has the DNA TGTGCCAGCTCGGGTCAGGGGATCACAGATACGCAGTATTTT. This translates into CASSGQGITDTQYF.

The rearrangement links TRBV4-1 to TRBJ2-7; 10 bases are a match to TRBD1. Germline V gene data show CDR1 as MGHRA and CDR2 as YSYEKL. V lost 0 bases, J lost 4 bases, and 6 bases stayed unmatched. This CDR3 is built from 16 residues. DNA for the CDR3: TGCGCCAGCAGCCAAGAAGACAGGGGGCTTTTTTACGAGCAGTACTTC. Its translation is CASSQEDRGLFYEQYF.